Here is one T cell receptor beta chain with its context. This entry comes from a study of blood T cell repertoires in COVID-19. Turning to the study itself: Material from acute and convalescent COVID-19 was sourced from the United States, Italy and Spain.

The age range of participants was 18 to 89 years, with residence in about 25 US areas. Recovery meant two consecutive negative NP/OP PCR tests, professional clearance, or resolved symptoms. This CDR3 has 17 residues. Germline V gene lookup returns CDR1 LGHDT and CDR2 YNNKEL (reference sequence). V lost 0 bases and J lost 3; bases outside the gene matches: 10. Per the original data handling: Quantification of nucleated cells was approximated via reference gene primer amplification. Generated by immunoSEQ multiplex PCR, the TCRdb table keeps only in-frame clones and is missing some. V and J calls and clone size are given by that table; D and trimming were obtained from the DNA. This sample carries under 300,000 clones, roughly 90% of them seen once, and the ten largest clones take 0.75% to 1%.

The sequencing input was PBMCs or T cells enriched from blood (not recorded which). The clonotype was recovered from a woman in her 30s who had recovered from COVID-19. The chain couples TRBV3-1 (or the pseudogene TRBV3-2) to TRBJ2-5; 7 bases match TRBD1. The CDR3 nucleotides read TGTGCCAGCAGCCAAGATCCTAGACAGGGTATAGAAGAGACCCAGTACTTC. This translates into CASSQDPRQGIEETQYF.